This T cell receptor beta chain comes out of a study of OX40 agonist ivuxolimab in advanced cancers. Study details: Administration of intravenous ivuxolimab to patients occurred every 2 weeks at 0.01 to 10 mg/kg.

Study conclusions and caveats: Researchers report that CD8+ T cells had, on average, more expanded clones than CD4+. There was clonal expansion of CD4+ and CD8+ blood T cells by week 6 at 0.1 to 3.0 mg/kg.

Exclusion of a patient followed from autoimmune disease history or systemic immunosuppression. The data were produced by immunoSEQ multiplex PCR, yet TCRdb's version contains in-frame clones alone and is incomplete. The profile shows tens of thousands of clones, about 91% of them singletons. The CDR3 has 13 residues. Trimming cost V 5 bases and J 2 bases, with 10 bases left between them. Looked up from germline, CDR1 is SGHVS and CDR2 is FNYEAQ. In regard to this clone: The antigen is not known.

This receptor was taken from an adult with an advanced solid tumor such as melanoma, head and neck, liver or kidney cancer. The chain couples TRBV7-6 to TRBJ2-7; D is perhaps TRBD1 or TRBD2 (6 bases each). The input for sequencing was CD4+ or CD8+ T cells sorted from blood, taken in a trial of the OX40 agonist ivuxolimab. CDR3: CASSRGQAYEQYF. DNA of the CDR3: TGTGCCAGCAGCCGGGGGCAGGCCTACGAGCAGTACTTC.